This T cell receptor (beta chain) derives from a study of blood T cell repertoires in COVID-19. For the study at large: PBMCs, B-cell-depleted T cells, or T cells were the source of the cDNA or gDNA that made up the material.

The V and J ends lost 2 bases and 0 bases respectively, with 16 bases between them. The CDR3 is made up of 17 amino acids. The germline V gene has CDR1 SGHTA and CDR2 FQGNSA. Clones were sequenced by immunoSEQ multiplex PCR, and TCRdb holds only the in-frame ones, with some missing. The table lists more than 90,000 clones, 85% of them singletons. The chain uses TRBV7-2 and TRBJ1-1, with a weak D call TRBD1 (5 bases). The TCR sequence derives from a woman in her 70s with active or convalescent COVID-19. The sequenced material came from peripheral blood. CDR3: CASSLSWRGAMNTEAFF. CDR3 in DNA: TGTGCCAGCAGCTTAAGTTGGAGGGGTGCTATGAACACTGAAGCTTTCTTT.